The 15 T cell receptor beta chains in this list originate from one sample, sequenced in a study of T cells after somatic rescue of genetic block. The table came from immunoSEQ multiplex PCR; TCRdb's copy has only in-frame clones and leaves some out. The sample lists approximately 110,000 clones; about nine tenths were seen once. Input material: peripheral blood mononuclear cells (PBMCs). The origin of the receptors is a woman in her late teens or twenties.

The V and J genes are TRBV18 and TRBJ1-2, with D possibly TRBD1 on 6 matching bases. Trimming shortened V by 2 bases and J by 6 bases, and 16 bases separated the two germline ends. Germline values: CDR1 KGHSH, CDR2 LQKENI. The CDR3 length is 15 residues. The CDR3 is CASSPALEGEDGYTF. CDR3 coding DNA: TGTGCCAGCTCACCAGCCCTTGAGGGGGAGGATGGCTACACCTTC. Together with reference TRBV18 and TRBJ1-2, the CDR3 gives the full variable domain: NAGVMQNPRHLVRRRGQEARLRCSPMKGHSHVYWYRQLPEEGLKFMVYLQKENIIDESGMPKERFSAEFPKEGPSILRIQQVVRGDSAAYFCASSPALEGEDGYTFGSGTRLTVV.

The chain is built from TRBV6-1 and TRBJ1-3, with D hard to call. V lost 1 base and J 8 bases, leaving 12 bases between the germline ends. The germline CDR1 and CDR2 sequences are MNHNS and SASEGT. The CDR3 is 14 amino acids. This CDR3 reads CASSEEDARDTIYF. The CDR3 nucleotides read TGTGCCAGCAGTGAAGAGGACGCCCGGGACACCATATATTTT.

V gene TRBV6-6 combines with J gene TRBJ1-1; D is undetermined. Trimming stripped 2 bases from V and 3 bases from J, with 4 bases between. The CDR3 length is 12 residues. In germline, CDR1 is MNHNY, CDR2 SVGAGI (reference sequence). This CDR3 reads CASSYPHTEAFF. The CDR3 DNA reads TGTGCCAGCAGTTACCCCCACACTGAAGCTTTCTTT.

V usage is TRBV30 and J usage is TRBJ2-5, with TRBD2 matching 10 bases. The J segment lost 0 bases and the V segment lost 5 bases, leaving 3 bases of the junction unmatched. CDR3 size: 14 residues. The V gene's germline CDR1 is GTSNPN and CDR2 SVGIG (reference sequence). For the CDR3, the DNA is TGTGCCTGGGAACTAGCGGGGTACCAAGAGACCCAGTACTTC. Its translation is CAWELAGYQETQYF.

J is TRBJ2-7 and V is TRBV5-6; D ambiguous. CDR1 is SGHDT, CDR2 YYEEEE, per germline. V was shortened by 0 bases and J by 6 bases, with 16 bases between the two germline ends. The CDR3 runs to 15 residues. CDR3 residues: CASSLVRKVRGEQYF. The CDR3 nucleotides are TGTGCCAGCAGCTTGGTGCGGAAGGTACGAGGCGAGCAGTACTTC.

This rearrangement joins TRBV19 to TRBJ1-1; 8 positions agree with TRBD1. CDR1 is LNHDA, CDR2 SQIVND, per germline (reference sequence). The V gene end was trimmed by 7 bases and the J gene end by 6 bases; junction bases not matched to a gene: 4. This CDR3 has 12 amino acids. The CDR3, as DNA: TGTGCCAGTAAACAACAGGGGGCTGAAGCTTTCTTT. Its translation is CASKQQGAEAFF.

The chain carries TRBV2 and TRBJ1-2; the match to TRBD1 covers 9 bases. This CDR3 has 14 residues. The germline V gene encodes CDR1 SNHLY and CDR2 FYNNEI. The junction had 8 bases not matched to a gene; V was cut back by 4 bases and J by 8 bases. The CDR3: CASSVIRTGEGYTF. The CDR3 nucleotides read TGTGCCAGCAGTGTAATCCGGACAGGGGAAGGCTACACCTTC.

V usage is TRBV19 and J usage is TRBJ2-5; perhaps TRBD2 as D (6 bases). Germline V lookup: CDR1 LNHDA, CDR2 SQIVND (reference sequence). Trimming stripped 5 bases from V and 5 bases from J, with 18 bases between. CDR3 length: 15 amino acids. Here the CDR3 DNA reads TGTGCCAGTAGTGTGGGACTGCAGAGTGGGGAGACCCAGTACTTC. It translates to CASSVGLQSGETQYF.

The CDR3 nucleotides read TGTGCCAGCAGTGAAGGGTCCCGCTCTGGAAACACCATATATTTT. This sequence encodes CASSEGSRSGNTIYF. The V and J genes are TRBV2 and TRBJ1-3; D is unclear. The CDR3 spans 15 residues. CDR1 is SNHLY, CDR2 FYNNEI, per germline. Trimming stripped 1 base from V and 0 bases from J, with 7 bases between.

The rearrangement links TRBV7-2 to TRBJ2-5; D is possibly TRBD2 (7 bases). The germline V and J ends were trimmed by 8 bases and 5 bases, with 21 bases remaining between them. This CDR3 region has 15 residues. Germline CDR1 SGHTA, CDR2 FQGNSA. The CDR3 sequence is CASSGEGPFRETQYF. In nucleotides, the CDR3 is TGTGCCAGCTCAGGGGAGGGCCCGTTTAGGGAGACCCAGTACTTC.

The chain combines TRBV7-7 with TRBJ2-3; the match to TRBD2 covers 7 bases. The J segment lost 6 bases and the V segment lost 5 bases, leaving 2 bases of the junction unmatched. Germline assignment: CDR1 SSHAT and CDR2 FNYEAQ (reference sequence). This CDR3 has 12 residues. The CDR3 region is CASSPGRDTQYF. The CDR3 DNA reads TGTGCCAGCAGCCCCGGGAGGGATACGCAGTATTTT.

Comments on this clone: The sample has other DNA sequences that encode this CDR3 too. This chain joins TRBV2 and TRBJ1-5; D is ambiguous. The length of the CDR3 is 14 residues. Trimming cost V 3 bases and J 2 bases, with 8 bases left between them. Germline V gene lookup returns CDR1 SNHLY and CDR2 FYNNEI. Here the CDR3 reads CASSEARGNQPQHF. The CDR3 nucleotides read TGTGCCAGCAGTGAGGCGAGAGGCAATCAGCCCCAGCATTTT.

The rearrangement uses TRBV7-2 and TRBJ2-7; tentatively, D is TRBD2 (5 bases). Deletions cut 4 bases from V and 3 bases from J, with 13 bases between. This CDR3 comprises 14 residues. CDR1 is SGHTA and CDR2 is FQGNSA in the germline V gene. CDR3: CASSSSRDRYEQYF. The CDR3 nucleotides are TGTGCCAGCAGCTCTTCCCGGGATCGCTACGAGCAGTACTTC.

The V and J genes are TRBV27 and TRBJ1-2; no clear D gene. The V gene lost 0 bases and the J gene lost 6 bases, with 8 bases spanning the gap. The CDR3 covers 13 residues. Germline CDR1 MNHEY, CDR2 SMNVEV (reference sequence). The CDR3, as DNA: TGTGCCAGCAGTTTATCAGGGTTGAATGGCTACACCTTC. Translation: CASSLSGLNGYTF.

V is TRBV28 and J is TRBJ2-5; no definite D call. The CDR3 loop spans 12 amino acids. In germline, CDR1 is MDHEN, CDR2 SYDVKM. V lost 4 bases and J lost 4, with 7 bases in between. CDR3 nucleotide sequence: TGTGCCAGCAGTTCGGGTCGAGAGACCCAGTACTTC. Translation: CASSSGRETQYF.